Listed below are T cell receptor beta chains from one sample, sequenced in a study of blood T cell repertoires in COVID-19. Sequencing used immunoSEQ multiplex PCR; TCRdb keeps in-frame clones, though not all of them. In the table there are some 180,000 clones, about four fifths of which are singletons. Input material: peripheral blood. These receptors originate from a woman in her 70s who had recovered from COVID-19. The CDR3 runs from the conserved cysteine through the conserved F or W. A D gene is named only where the DNA matches it firmly. A row's size may be missing; if present it is once, few, many or a size class.

J gene: TRBJ2-3; clone size: .; V gene: TRBV25-1; D gene: .; CDR3 protein: CASTRASGTDTQYF; CDR3 DNA: TGTGCCAGCACTCGGGCTAGCGGCACAGATACGCAGTATTTT
J gene: TRBJ1-5; clone size: .; V gene: TRBV28; D gene: TRBD1; CDR3 protein: CASHTGGDQPQHF; CDR3 DNA: TGTGCCAGCCATACAGGGGGCGATCAGCCCCAGCATTTT
J gene: TRBJ1-4; clone size: once; V gene: TRBV5-1; D gene: TRBD1; CDR3 protein: CASRRWTGGTEKLFF; CDR3 DNA: TGCGCCAGCAGACGATGGACAGGGGGAACGGAAAAACTGTTTTTT
J gene: TRBJ2-7; clone size: .; V gene: TRBV7-2; D gene: TRBD1; CDR3 protein: CASRNRGYEQYF; CDR3 DNA: TGTGCCAGCAGAAACAGGGGCTACGAGCAGTACTTC
J gene: TRBJ2-5; clone size: .; V gene: TRBV7-9; D gene: TRBD2; CDR3 protein: CASSLALGSTSGQETQYF; CDR3 DNA: TGTGCCAGCAGCTTAGCGTTAGGATCGACTAGCGGCCAAGAGACCCAGTACTTC
J gene: TRBJ1-3; clone size: .; V gene: TRBV18; D gene: .; CDR3 protein: CASQANEDSSGNTIYF; CDR3 DNA: TGTGCCAGCCAAGCCAACGAGGACAGCTCTGGAAACACCATATATTTT
J gene: TRBJ2-1; clone size: .; V gene: TRBV19; D gene: .; CDR3 protein: CASSTLDRSSYNEQFF; CDR3 DNA: TGTGCCAGTAGTACCCTAGACAGAAGCTCCTACAATGAGCAGTTCTTC
J gene: TRBJ1-1; clone size: .; V gene: TRBV28; D gene: .; CDR3 protein: CASRLDIPNTEAFF; CDR3 DNA: TGTGCCAGCAGGCTGGACATCCCTAACACTGAAGCTTTCTTT
J gene: TRBJ1-2; clone size: .; V gene: TRBV28; D gene: .; CDR3 protein: CASSLGGGLGYTF; CDR3 DNA: TGTGCCAGCAGTTTGGGGGGGGGCCTTGGCTACACCTTC
J gene: TRBJ1-2; clone size: .; V gene: TRBV6-5; D gene: .; CDR3 protein: CASTDEPGRGYGYTF; CDR3 DNA: TGTGCCAGCACCGACGAGCCGGGGAGGGGCTATGGCTACACCTTC
J gene: TRBJ1-6; clone size: few; V gene: TRBV2; D gene: .; CDR3 protein: CASKMTGPNSPLHF; CDR3 DNA: TGTGCCAGCAAGATGACAGGCCCTAATTCACCCCTCCACTTT
J gene: TRBJ2-2; clone size: few; V gene: TRBV6-5; D gene: TRBD1; CDR3 protein: CASNHRGFTGELFF; CDR3 DNA: TGTGCCAGCAATCACAGGGGCTTTACCGGGGAGCTGTTTTTT
J gene: TRBJ2-7; clone size: .; V gene: TRBV4-2; D gene: .; CDR3 protein: CASSHTASASYEQYF; CDR3 DNA: TGTGCCAGCAGCCACACGGCCAGCGCCTCCTACGAGCAGTACTTC
J gene: TRBJ2-7; clone size: .; V gene: TRBV28; D gene: TRBD1; CDR3 protein: CASRPGTGSSYEQYF; CDR3 DNA: TGTGCCAGCAGGCCCGGGACAGGAAGTTCCTACGAGCAGTACTTC
J gene: TRBJ2-2; clone size: .; V gene: TRBV2; D gene: TRBD2; CDR3 protein: CASRGDYNTGELFF; CDR3 DNA: TGTGCCAGCAGGGGGGACTATAACACCGGGGAGCTGTTTTTT
J gene: TRBJ1-3; clone size: few; V gene: TRBV25-1; D gene: .; CDR3 protein: CASSPTGNGNTIYF; CDR3 DNA: TGTGCCAGCAGCCCCACAGGGAACGGAAACACCATATATTTT
J gene: TRBJ1-5; clone size: .; V gene: TRBV7-2; D gene: TRBD1; CDR3 protein: CASSLGQVSNQPQHF; CDR3 DNA: TGTGCCAGCAGCTTGGGACAGGTTAGCAATCAGCCCCAGCATTTT
J gene: TRBJ1-4; clone size: once; V gene: TRBV3-1/TRBV3-2; D gene: .; CDR3 protein: CASSQGAPLVREKLFF; CDR3 DNA: TGTGCCAGCAGCCAAGGGGCCCCACTTGTCCGTGAAAAACTGTTTTTT
J gene: TRBJ2-2; clone size: .; V gene: TRBV5-1; D gene: TRBD2; CDR3 protein: CASRRGLAANTGELFF; CDR3 DNA: TGCGCCAGCAGACGGGGACTAGCGGCGAACACCGGGGAGCTGTTTTTT
J gene: TRBJ1-2; clone size: .; V gene: TRBV7-9; D gene: .; CDR3 protein: CASSLLAGTGYTF; CDR3 DNA: TGTGCCAGCAGCTTATTGGCGGGGACGGGCTACACCTTC
J gene: TRBJ2-5; clone size: .; V gene: TRBV19; D gene: .; CDR3 protein: CASSIGLVARETQYF; CDR3 DNA: TGTGCCAGTAGTATTGGTCTAGTTGCCAGAGAGACCCAGTACTTC
J gene: TRBJ2-5; clone size: .; V gene: TRBV4-2; D gene: TRBD2; CDR3 protein: CASSPGLAGPAGETQYF; CDR3 DNA: TGTGCCAGCAGCCCGGGACTAGCGGGACCCGCAGGGGAGACCCAGTACTTC
J gene: TRBJ2-1; clone size: .; V gene: TRBV3-1/TRBV3-2; D gene: TRBD2; CDR3 protein: CASSQVGGEGEQFF; CDR3 DNA: TGTGCCAGCAGCCAAGTTGGAGGGGAGGGTGAGCAGTTCTTC
J gene: TRBJ2-2; clone size: .; V gene: TRBV7-8; D gene: TRBD1; CDR3 protein: CASSPGQGPESGTGELFF; CDR3 DNA: TGTGCCAGCAGCCCGGGACAGGGCCCGGAGAGTGGGACCGGGGAGCTGTTTTTT
J gene: TRBJ2-5; clone size: many; V gene: TRBV7-9; D gene: .; CDR3 protein: CASSLGGGAETQYF; CDR3 DNA: TGTGCCAGCAGCTTAGGAGGGGGTGCGGAGACCCAGTACTTC
J gene: TRBJ2-2; clone size: few; V gene: TRBV7-3; D gene: .; CDR3 protein: CASSYLAPTGELFF; CDR3 DNA: TGTGCCAGCAGCTATCTAGCGCCGACCGGGGAGCTGTTTTTT
J gene: TRBJ1-1; clone size: .; V gene: TRBV6-6; D gene: .; CDR3 protein: CASSYGGAQNTEAFF; CDR3 DNA: TGTGCCAGCAGTTATGGAGGGGCCCAGAACACTGAAGCTTTCTTT
J gene: TRBJ1-3; clone size: .; V gene: TRBV28; D gene: .; CDR3 protein: CASNVPGGPGGGNTIYF; CDR3 DNA: TGTGCCAGCAACGTCCCCGGAGGCCCTGGGGGGGGAAACACCATATATTTT
J gene: TRBJ2-3; clone size: once; V gene: TRBV6-1; D gene: .; CDR3 protein: CASSEKTGYSTDTQYF; CDR3 DNA: TGTGCCAGCAGTGAGAAGACTGGGTATAGCACAGATACGCAGTATTTT
J gene: TRBJ1-1; clone size: .; V gene: TRBV5-1; D gene: TRBD1; CDR3 protein: CASSLSGGETEAFF; CDR3 DNA: TGCGCCAGCAGCTTGTCAGGGGGAGAGACTGAAGCTTTCTTT
J gene: TRBJ2-1; clone size: .; V gene: TRBV5-4; D gene: TRBD2; CDR3 protein: CASSPELWTSAGEQFF; CDR3 DNA: TGTGCCAGCAGCCCCGAACTCTGGACTAGTGCGGGTGAGCAGTTCTTC
J gene: TRBJ2-1; clone size: .; V gene: TRBV9; D gene: .; CDR3 protein: CASTPHGEASYNEQFF; CDR3 DNA: TGTGCCAGCACCCCCCACGGCGAGGCCTCCTACAATGAGCAGTTCTTC
J gene: TRBJ2-3; clone size: .; V gene: TRBV4-1; D gene: TRBD2; CDR3 protein: CASSQMRERDTQYF; CDR3 DNA: TGCGCCAGCAGCCAAATGCGGGAGAGGGATACGCAGTATTTT
J gene: TRBJ1-6; clone size: .; V gene: TRBV7-8; D gene: .; CDR3 protein: CASSPGRGSPLHF; CDR3 DNA: TGTGCCAGCAGCCCCGGGCGGGGATCACCCCTCCACTTT
J gene: TRBJ1-2; clone size: .; V gene: TRBV29-1; D gene: TRBD1; CDR3 protein: CSVGRDRGYNYGYTF; CDR3 DNA: TGCAGCGTTGGACGGGACAGGGGATACAACTATGGCTACACCTTC
J gene: TRBJ1-1; clone size: .; V gene: TRBV18; D gene: .; CDR3 protein: CASSPGQARGGTEAFF; CDR3 DNA: TGTGCCAGCTCACCAGGCCAGGCCCGGGGGGGCACTGAAGCTTTCTTT
J gene: TRBJ1-1; clone size: .; V gene: TRBV6-5; D gene: .; CDR3 protein: CATPEGRGTEAFF; CDR3 DNA: TGTGCCACCCCCGAGGGTCGGGGCACTGAAGCTTTCTTT
J gene: TRBJ2-2; clone size: .; V gene: TRBV13; D gene: TRBD1; CDR3 protein: CASTPGTGRTGELFF; CDR3 DNA: TGTGCCAGCACCCCCGGGACAGGGAGGACCGGGGAGCTGTTTTTT
J gene: TRBJ1-1; clone size: .; V gene: TRBV2; D gene: .; CDR3 protein: CASPQGWVNTEAFF; CDR3 DNA: TGTGCCAGCCCCCAGGGGTGGGTGAACACTGAAGCTTTCTTT
J gene: TRBJ2-2; clone size: .; V gene: TRBV6-4; D gene: .; CDR3 protein: CAISHRPPGLSNTGELFF; CDR3 DNA: TGTGCCATCTCCCACCGTCCGCCCGGACTGTCGAACACCGGGGAGCTGTTTTTT
J gene: TRBJ1-5; clone size: .; V gene: TRBV5-1; D gene: .; CDR3 protein: CASSLVGGPGGNQPQHF; CDR3 DNA: TGCGCCAGCAGCTTGGTTGGTGGGCCAGGGGGCAATCAGCCCCAGCATTTT
J gene: TRBJ1-6; clone size: .; V gene: TRBV14; D gene: TRBD1; CDR3 protein: CASSQEQWDRGGSPLHF; CDR3 DNA: TGTGCCAGCAGCCAAGAGCAATGGGACAGGGGTGGTTCACCCCTCCACTTT
J gene: TRBJ2-6; clone size: .; V gene: TRBV10-3; D gene: .; CDR3 protein: CAISNQGTGANVLTF; CDR3 DNA: TGTGCCATCAGCAACCAGGGTACTGGGGCCAACGTCCTGACTTTC
J gene: TRBJ2-1; clone size: few; V gene: TRBV12-5; D gene: TRBD1; CDR3 protein: CASGPFPQGAVYNEQFF; CDR3 DNA: TGTGCTAGTGGCCCATTCCCACAGGGGGCTGTCTACAATGAGCAGTTCTTC